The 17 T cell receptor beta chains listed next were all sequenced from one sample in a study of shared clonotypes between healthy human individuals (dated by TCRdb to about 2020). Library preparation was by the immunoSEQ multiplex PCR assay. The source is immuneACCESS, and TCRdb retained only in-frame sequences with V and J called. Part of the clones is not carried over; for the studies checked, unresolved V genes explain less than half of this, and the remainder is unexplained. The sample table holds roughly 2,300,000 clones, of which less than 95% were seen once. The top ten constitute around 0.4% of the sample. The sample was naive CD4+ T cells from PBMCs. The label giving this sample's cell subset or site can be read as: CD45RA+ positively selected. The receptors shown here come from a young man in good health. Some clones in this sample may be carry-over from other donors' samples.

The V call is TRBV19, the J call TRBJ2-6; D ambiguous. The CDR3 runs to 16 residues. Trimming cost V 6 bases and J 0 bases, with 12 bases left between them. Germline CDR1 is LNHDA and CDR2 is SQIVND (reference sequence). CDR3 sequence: CASSPTRRSGANVLTF. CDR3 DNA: TGTGCCAGTAGCCCCACCCGCCGCTCTGGGGCCAACGTCCTGACTTTC.

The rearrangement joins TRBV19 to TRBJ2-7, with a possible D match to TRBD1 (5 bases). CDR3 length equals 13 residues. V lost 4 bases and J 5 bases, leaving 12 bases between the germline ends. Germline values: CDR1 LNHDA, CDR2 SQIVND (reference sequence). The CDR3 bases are TGTGCCAGTAGTAGACAGTCCTGGAACGAGCAGTACTTC. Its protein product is CASSRQSWNEQYF.

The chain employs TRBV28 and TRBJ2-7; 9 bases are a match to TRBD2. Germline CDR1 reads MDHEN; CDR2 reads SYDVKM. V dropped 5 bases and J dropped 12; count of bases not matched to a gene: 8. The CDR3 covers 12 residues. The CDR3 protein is CASSPGLASLYF. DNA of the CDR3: TGTGCCAGCAGTCCGGGACTAGCTAGTCTGTACTTC.

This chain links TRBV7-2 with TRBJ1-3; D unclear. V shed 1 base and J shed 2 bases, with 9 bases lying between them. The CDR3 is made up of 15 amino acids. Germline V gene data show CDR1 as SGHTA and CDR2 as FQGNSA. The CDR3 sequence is CASSLDAGTGNTIYF. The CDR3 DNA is TGTGCCAGCAGCTTAGATGCGGGGACTGGAAACACCATATATTTT.

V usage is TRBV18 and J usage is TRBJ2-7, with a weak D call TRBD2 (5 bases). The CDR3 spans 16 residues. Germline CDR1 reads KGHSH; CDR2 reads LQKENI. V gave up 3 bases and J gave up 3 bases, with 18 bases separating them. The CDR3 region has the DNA TGTGCCAGCTCACCTCGGGAAATAGTCGGATACTACGAGCAGTACTTC. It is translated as CASSPREIVGYYEQYF.

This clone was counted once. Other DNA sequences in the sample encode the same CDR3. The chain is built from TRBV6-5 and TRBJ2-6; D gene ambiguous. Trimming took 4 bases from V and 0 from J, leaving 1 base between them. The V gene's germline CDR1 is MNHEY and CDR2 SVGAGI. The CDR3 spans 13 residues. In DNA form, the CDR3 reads TGTGCCAGCAGTTCCTCTGGGGCCAACGTCCTGACTTTC. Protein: CASSSSGANVLTF.

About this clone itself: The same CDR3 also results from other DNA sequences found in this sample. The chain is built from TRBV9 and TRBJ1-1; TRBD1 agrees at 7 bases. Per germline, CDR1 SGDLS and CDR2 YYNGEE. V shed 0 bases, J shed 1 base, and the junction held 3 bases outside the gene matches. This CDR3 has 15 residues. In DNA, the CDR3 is TGTGCCAGCAGCGTAGCGGGACAGCCGAACACTGAAGCTTTCTTT. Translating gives CASSVAGQPNTEAFF. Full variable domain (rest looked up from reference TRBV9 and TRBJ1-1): DSGVTQTPKHLITATGQRVTLRCSPRSGDLSVYWYQQSLDQGLQFLIQYYNGEERAKGNILERFSAQQFPDLHSELNLSSLELGDSALYFCASSVAGQPNTEAFFGQGTRLTVV.

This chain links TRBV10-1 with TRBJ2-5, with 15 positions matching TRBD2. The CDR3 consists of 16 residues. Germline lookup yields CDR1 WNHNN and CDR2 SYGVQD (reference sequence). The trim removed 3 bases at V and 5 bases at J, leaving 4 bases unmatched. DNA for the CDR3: TGCGCCAGCAGTGACGGACTAGCGGGAGGGGGGGAGACCCAGTACTTC. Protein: CASSDGLAGGGETQYF.

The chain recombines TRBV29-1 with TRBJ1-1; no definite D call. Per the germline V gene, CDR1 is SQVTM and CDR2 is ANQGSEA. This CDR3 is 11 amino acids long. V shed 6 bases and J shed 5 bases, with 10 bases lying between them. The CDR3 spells CSVADRTEAFF. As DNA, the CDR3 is TGCAGCGTCGCGGATCGGACTGAAGCTTTCTTT.

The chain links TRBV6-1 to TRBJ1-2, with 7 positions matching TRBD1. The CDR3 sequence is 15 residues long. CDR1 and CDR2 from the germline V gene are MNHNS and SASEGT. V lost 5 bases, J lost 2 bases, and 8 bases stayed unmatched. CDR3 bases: TGTGCCAGCAGTCCAAGACAGGGAAAGAACTATGGCTACACCTTC. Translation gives CASSPRQGKNYGYTF.

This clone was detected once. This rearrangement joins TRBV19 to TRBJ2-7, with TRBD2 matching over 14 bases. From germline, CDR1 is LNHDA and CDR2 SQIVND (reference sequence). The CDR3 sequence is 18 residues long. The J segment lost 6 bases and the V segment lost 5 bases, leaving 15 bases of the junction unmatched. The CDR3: CASSSRLAGGPGAGEQYF. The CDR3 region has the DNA TGTGCCAGTAGTTCGAGACTAGCGGGAGGGCCCGGTGCGGGCGAGCAGTACTTC.

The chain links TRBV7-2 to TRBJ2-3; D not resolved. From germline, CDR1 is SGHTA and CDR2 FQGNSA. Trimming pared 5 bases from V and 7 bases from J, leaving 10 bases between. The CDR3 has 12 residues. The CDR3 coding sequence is TGTGCCAGCAGCCTCTCTGTATATACGCAGTATTTT. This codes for CASSLSVYTQYF.

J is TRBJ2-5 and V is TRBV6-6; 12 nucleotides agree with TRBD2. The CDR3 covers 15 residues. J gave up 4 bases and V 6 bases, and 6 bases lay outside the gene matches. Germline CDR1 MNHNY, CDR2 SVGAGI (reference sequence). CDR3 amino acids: CASRKGLAGSETQYF. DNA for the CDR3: TGTGCCAGCAGGAAGGGACTAGCGGGCTCAGAGACCCAGTACTTC.

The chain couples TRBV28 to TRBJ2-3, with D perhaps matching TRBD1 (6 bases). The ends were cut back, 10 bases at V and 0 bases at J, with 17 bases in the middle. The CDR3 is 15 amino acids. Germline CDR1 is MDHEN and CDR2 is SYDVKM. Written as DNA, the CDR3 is TGTGCCACGTTAGACAGGTCAACTAGCACAGATACGCAGTATTTT. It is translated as CATLDRSTSTDTQYF.

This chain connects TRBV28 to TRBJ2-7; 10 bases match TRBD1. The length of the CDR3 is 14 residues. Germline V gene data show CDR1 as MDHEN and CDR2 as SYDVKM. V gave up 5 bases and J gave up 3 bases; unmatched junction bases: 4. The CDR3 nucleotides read TGTGCCAGCAGTGGGGGACAGGGGAGCTACGAGCAGTACTTC. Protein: CASSGGQGSYEQYF.

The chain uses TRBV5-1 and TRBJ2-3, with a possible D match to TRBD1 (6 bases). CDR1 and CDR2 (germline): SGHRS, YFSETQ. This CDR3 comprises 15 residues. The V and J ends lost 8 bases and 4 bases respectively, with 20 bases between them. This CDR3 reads CASSLTGTVSDTQYF. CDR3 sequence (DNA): TGCGCCAGTTCGCTCACAGGGACGGTTTCAGATACGCAGTATTTT.

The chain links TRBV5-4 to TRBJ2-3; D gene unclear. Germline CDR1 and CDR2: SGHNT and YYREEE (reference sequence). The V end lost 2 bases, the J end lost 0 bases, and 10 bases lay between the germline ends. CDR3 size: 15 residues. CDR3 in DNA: TGTGCCAGCAGCTTCCCGGAACCTAGCACAGATACGCAGTATTTT. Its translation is CASSFPEPSTDTQYF.